This T cell receptor (beta chain) was recorded in a study of T cells in narcolepsy (dated by TCRdb to the late 2010s). In terms of the full investigation: Healthy control donors were enrolled in the study alongside patients who had narcolepsy type 1 or type 2 (NT1, NT2). To look for autoreactive T cells in narcolepsy patients that target self-antigens of hypocretin neurons (hypocretin, TRIB2), the study used TCR Vbeta sequencing to follow clonotypes in blood and CSF.

Memory CD4+ T cells were sorted ex vivo from peripheral blood of narcolepsy patients and healthy controls for TCR Vbeta sequencing. From its cysteine to its phenylalanine, the CDR3 spans 11 amino acids. The entry retains the CDR3 DNA only, 33 bases that are in frame from base 1. According to the germline V gene (reference sequence), CDR1 reads DFQATT and CDR2 reads SNEGSKA. V is clipped by 5 bases and J by 5 bases, and the sequence between their germline boundaries is 9 bases long. The method was the immunoSEQ multiplex PCR assay. Here the immuneACCESS table is served through TCRdb, limited to in-frame sequences with V and J called. Missing clones are a known gap in these copies; in checked studies unresolved V genes cover under half, and the rest lacks a known reason. This sample is represented by some 23,000 clones; approximately 84% of them were singletons. The ten largest clones take up under 1.5% of the sample.

Beyond this particular receptor, the publication reports: Plots comparing CSF and blood CD4+ T cell clonotypes from the same patient highlighted HCRT-specific and TRIB2-specific autoreactive clonotypes. According to the report, autoreactive clonotypes were detected serially in the blood of the same patients and of different patients, but not in healthy controls. Numbers of sequenced blood memory CD4+ clonotypes were comparable, with averages of around 39,000 in patients and 33,354 in controls. No sequences matching autoreactive T cell clones were contained in some blood memory CD4+ repertoires from patients and controls.

As regards this clone: The clone's antigen remains unknown. The record has no base qualities; no much larger clone is one base away.

The sequence derives from a human donor with narcolepsy. This chain joins TRBV20-1 to TRBJ2-5; the D segment could be TRBD1, given 6 matching bases. Sequencing was carried out using CD45RA- memory CD4+ T cells from PBMCs. This sample's cell subset or site label indicates: memory T cells sorted ex vivo from peripheral blood. CDR3 reads: CSARTVETQYF. The nucleotide sequence reads as follows: TGCAGTGCTCGGACAGTGGAGACCCAGTACTTC.